This T cell receptor (beta chain) was profiled in a study of T cell responses to AZD1222 COVID-19 vaccine. Sequencing used immunoSEQ multiplex PCR; TCRdb keeps in-frame clones, though not all of them. The sample records roughly 100,000 clones, roughly 80% being singletons. In the case of this clone: Its antigen is unidentified.

Germline V gives CDR1 SGHNT, CDR2 YYREEE (reference sequence). Deletions cut 2 bases from V and 7 bases from J, with 7 bases between. The CDR3 is made up of 12 amino acids. The study's findings and limits: Donor demographics were predominantly white British with a female majority; clonal diversity may be underestimated. Nearly half of unique spike-specific TCRs reportedly avoided B.1.351 and B.1.1.7 mutated regions. With two AZD1222 doses given, Spike-specific TCR breadth and depth both rose.

Here the sequenced sample was peripheral blood, taken on day 0 of AZD1222 vaccination. This chain connects TRBV5-4 to TRBJ2-4, with D perhaps matching TRBD1 (6 bases). The TCR was taken from an adult in good health. Written as DNA, the CDR3 is TGTGCCAGCAGCTTCGACAGGAACATTCAGTACTTC. This gives the protein CASSFDRNIQYF.